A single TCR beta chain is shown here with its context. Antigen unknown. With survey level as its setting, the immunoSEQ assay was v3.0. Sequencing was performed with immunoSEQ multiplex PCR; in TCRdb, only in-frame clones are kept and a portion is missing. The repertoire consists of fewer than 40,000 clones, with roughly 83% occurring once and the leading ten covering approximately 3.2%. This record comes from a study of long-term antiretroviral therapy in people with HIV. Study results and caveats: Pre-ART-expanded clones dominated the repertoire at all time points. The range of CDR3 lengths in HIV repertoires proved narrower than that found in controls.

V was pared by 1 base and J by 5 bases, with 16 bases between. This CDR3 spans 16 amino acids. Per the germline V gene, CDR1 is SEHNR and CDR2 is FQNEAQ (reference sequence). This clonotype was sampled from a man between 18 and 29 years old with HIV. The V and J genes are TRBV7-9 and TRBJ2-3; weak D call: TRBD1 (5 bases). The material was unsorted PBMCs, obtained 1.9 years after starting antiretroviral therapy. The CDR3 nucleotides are TGTGCCAGCAGCTTAGAAGGGGCAGGGTCGTTAGATACGCAGTATTTT. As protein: CASSLEGAGSLDTQYF.